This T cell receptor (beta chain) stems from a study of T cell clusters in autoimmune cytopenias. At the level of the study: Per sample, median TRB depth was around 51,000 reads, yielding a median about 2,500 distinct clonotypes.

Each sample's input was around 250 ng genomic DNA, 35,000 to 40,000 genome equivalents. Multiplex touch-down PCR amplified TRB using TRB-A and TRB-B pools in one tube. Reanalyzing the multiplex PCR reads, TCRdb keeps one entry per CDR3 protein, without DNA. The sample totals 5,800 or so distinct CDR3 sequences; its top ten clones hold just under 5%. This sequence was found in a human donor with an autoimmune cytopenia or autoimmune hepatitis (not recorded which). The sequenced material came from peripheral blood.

The CDR3 region is CASSAVFLAGANSYEQYF. This chain links TRBV25-1 with TRBJ2-7; TCRdb gives TRBD2 as the D gene, but with no DNA this cannot be confirmed. CDR1 and CDR2 (germline): MGHDK, SYGVNS. This CDR3 is built from 18 residues.